The clone carrying this T cell receptor beta chain was detected a few times. Its specificity is not known. Within the sample, other DNA sequences also encode this same CDR3. This record belongs to a study of cytomegalovirus exposure and HLA in healthy donors. Study in general: A preliminary data release comprised 80 million or so unique TCRs obtained from HLA-typed donors.

Amplification used 60 Vbeta primers and 13 Jbeta primers. Clones were sequenced by immunoSEQ multiplex PCR, and TCRdb holds only the in-frame ones, with some missing. Of some 100,000 clones in the sample, roughly 84% were seen once. The CDR3 totals 15 residues. V lost 2 bases and J lost 4; bases outside the gene matches: 3. Germline V gene lookup returns CDR1 MDHEN and CDR2 SYDVKM. Study-wide findings and caveats: Being productive about 87% or about 30% of the time was typical of most TCR beta V segments in an earlier analysis.

The V call is TRBV28, the J call TRBJ2-7, with 12 bases identical to TRBD2. The sample was PBMCs. This TCR came from a woman aged 18-29 years in good health and CMV-seronegative. CDR3 protein: CASSLGLAGRYEQYF. The CDR3 DNA reads TGTGCCAGCAGTTTAGGACTAGCGGGACGATACGAGCAGTACTTC.